This entry is about one T cell receptor (beta chain). Its antigen remains unidentified. Sequence at one end of the junction differs from germline and may be a read error. Assay: immunoSEQ multiplex PCR; the TCRdb copy retains only in-frame clones and omits some. The repertoire consists of roughly 34,000 clones, with about 89% occurring once and the leading ten covering roughly 7%. The sample originates from a study of T cell responses to AZD1222 COVID-19 vaccine. The study's findings and limits: Seropositive at baseline were only a handful of AZD1222 recipients.

The sequence was collected from an adult in good health. The source was peripheral blood, collected on day 0 of AZD1222 vaccination.

Written as DNA, the CDR3 is TGTGCCAGCACCTTAGCCACAGGGCGGACTAATGGCTACACCTTC. It translates to CASTLATGRTNGYTF. The chain has TRBV7-2 and TRBJ1-2, with D possibly TRBD1 on 6 matching bases. CDR3 length: 15 amino acids. The V gene's germline CDR1 is SGHTA and CDR2 FQGNSA. Together with reference TRBV7-2 and TRBJ1-2, the CDR3 gives the full variable domain: GAGVSQSPSNKVTEKGKDVELRCDPISGHTALYWYRQSLGQGLEFLIYFQGNSAPDKSGLPSDRFSAERTGGSVSTLTIQRTQQEDSAVYLCASTLATGRTNGYTFGSGTRLTVV.